This T cell receptor beta chain was profiled in a study of technical replicates of blood from a few donors. The protocol was immunoSEQ multiplex PCR, while the TCRdb copy is restricted to in-frame clones and leaves out a portion. The sample yields roughly 70,000 clones, about 94% seen once. The V and J ends lost 2 bases and 3 bases respectively, with 10 bases between them. Germline CDR1 is MNHEY and CDR2 is SVGAGI. The CDR3 contains 14 residues. The V call is TRBV6-5, the J call TRBJ1-2; a weak D match, TRBD1 (6 bases). Material for sequencing was T cells isolated from PBMCs. The receptor was derived from a human donor in good health. The CDR3 region is CASSYRAGDYGYTF. CDR3 in DNA: TGTGCCAGCAGTTACCGGGCAGGGGACTATGGCTACACCTTC.